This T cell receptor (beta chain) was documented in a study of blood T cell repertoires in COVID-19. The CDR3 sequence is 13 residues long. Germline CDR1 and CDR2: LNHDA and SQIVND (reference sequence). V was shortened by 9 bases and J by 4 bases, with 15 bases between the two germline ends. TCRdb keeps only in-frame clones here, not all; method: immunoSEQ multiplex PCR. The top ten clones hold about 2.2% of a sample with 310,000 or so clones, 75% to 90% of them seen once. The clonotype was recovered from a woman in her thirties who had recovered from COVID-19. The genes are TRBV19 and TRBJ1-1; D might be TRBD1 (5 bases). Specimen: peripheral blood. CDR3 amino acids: CASVAGRGTEAFF. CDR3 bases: TGTGCCAGCGTTGCGGGACGGGGCACTGAAGCTTTCTTT.